Listed here are 19 T cell receptor beta chains from one sample, sequenced in a study of CD8+CD57+ T cells in acquired aplastic anemia. The use of genomic DNA as template underpinned the TCR beta VDJ and CDR3 profiling. TCRdb ran MiXCR on the reads and lists one entry per CDR3 protein. The repertoire includes about 110,000 distinct CDR3 sequences, roughly 50% of them detected once, and 30% to 35% sits in the top ten. Sample: sorted CD4+, CD8+, or CD8+CD57+ T cells (not recorded which) from PBMCs. The receptors shown here come from a human donor in good health, serving as a control.

V gene TRBV2 combines with J gene TRBJ1-2; 10 nucleotides line up with TRBD1. Looked up from germline, CDR1 is SNHLY and CDR2 is FYNNEI. The trim removed 4 bases at V and 1 base at J, leaving 3 bases unmatched. CDR3 length: 15 amino acids. The CDR3 region is CASSVGTGVNYGYTF. The CDR3 DNA is TGTGCCAGCAGTGTAGGGACAGGGGTTAACTATGGCTACACCTTC.

This clonotype was recorded many times. The gene calls are TRBV10-3 and TRBJ2-3; no reliable D call. The germline CDR1 and CDR2 sequences are ENHRY and SYGVKD. This CDR3 comprises 13 residues. V lost 0 bases, J lost 2 bases, and 3 bases lay in between. The CDR3 DNA sequence: TGTGCCATCAGTGAGTCAGACACAGATACGCAGTATTTT. As protein: CAISESDTDTQYF.

J is TRBJ2-7 and V is TRBV5-1, with D maybe TRBD2 (5 bases). Trimming removed 4 bases at V and 7 bases at J, with 15 bases between. CDR1 SGHRS and CDR2 YFSETQ come from the germline V gene. The CDR3 contains 13 residues. CDR3 amino acids: CASSPFSSGEQYF. As DNA, the CDR3 is TGCGCCAGCAGCCCGTTTTCATCGGGGGAGCAGTACTTC.

There are a few counts of this clonotype. The chain has TRBV7-8 and TRBJ1-5; possibly TRBD1 for D (6 bases). The CDR3 length is 14 residues. The germline CDR1 and CDR2 sequences are SGHVS and FQNEAQ. Trimming removed 5 bases at V and 1 base at J, with 9 bases between. CDR3 in amino acids: CASSRTVSNQPQHF. DNA for the CDR3: TGTGCCAGCAGCCGGACAGTGAGCAATCAGCCCCAGCATTTT.

This clonotype was recorded at least ten times. The chain uses TRBV7-8 and TRBJ1-1, with TRBD1 as a possible D gene (6 bases). Trimming left V 1 base short and J 4 bases short, with 10 bases between. CDR1 and CDR2 (germline): SGHVS, FQNEAQ. This CDR3 region has 14 residues. The CDR3 DNA follows: TGTGCCAGCAGCTTAGGCGGACAGCCCACTGAAGCTTTCTTT. Protein sequence: CASSLGGQPTEAFF. The entire variable domain, with the rest obtained from reference TRBV7-8 and TRBJ1-1, is as follows: GAGVSQSPRYKVAKRGQDVALRCDPISGHVSLFWYQQALGQGPEFLTYFQNEAQLDKSGLPSDRFFAERPEGSVSTLKIQRTQQEDSAVYLCASSLGGQPTEAFFGQGTRLTVV.

This clonotype was detected only a few times. The V gene is TRBV25-1, the J gene TRBJ2-1, with D perhaps matching TRBD2 (6 bases). Trimming took 2 bases from V and 4 from J, leaving 9 bases between them. The germline V gene encodes CDR1 MGHDK and CDR2 SYGVNS. CDR3 length equals 14 residues. CDR3 coding DNA: TGTGCCAGCAGTGAAGCGGGACGATACAATGAGCAGTTCTTC. This gives the protein CASSEAGRYNEQFF.

This clonotype has ten or more counts. The chain couples TRBV25-1 to TRBJ2-7; maybe TRBD1 (5 bases). The germline V gene encodes CDR1 MGHDK and CDR2 SYGVNS. This CDR3 contains 13 residues. Trimming stripped 7 bases from V and 4 bases from J, with 14 bases between. Written as DNA, the CDR3 is TGTGCCAGCATTCCGGCGACAGATTACGAGCAGTACTTC. Translation: CASIPATDYEQYF.

This clonotype has ten or more counts. The gene calls are TRBV2 and TRBJ1-5; D is undetermined. V was pared by 3 bases and J by 4 bases, with 7 bases between. The CDR3 runs 13 residues. Germline V CDR1 and CDR2: SNHLY, FYNNEI. The CDR3 sequence: CASSDRNNQPQHF. CDR3 nucleotide sequence: TGTGCCAGCAGTGACAGGAATAATCAGCCCCAGCATTTT. Complete variable domain (other parts from reference TRBV2 and TRBJ1-5): EPEVTQTPSHQVTQMGQEVILRCVPISNHLYFYWYRQILGQKVEFLVSFYNNEISEKSEIFDDQFSVERPDGSNFTLKIRSTKLEDSAMYFCASSDRNNQPQHFGDGTRLSIL.

The chain joins TRBV27 to TRBJ2-1; no clear D. Germline V gene lookup returns CDR1 MNHEY and CDR2 SMNVEV (reference sequence). The CDR3 consists of 16 residues. V dropped 1 base and J dropped 0 bases, with 10 bases sitting between them. The CDR3 nucleotides are TGTGCCAGCAGTTTATACTCCGAGAGCTCCTACAATGAGCAGTTCTTC. Translated, it gives CASSLYSESSYNEQFF.

A word on this clonotype: A read error may be the cause here, since a much bigger clone is one base away. The V gene is TRBV6-1, the J gene TRBJ2-1, with D hard to call. The germline V and J ends were trimmed by 5 bases and 10 bases, with 12 bases remaining between them. Germline V lookup: CDR1 MNHNS, CDR2 SASEGT. This CDR3 is 12 amino acids long. The CDR3 spells CASSPLRLEQFF. DNA for the CDR3: TGTGCCAGCAGTCCCCTTAGACTGGAGCAGTTCTTC.

This chain uses TRBV7-9 with TRBJ1-5; D is uncertain. Germline CDR1 is SEHNR and CDR2 is FQNEAQ (reference sequence). The CDR3 length is 13 residues. Between the trimmed V and J ends, which lost 4 bases and 6 bases, there was a span of 10 bases. The CDR3 DNA reads as TGTGCCAGCAGCTCCGTTTGGGCTCAGCCCCAGCATTTT. Encoded protein: CASSSVWAQPQHF. The entire variable domain, with the rest obtained from reference TRBV7-9 and TRBJ1-5, is as follows: DTGVSQNPRHKITKRGQNVTFRCDPISEHNRLYWYRQTLGQGPEFLTYFQNEAQLEKSRLLSDRFSAERPKGSFSTLEIQRTEQGDSAMYLCASSSVWAQPQHFGDGTRLSIL.

This clonotype has more than one count but fewer than ten. The rearrangement joins TRBV5-1 to TRBJ2-7; D may be TRBD2 (5 bases). There are 12 residues in the CDR3. Per germline, CDR1 SGHRS and CDR2 YFSETQ. The V and J ends lost 5 bases and 5 bases respectively, with 11 bases between them. This CDR3 is CASSNGVDEQYF. The CDR3 bases are TGCGCCAGCAGTAACGGGGTTGACGAGCAGTACTTC.

In this sample, this clonotype turned up many times. The V call is TRBV7-9, the J call TRBJ2-7; the D gene is possibly TRBD1 (6 bases). Germline CDR1 reads SEHNR; CDR2 reads FQNEAQ (reference sequence). The CDR3 runs to 15 residues. V was clipped by 5 bases and J by 6 bases, with 20 bases between them. The CDR3 region has the DNA TGTGCCAGCAGCCCCTTGGGACACCCCGAGGGCGAGCAGTACTTC. This gives the protein CASSPLGHPEGEQYF.

This clonotype was counted only a few times. A clone one base away is much larger, so this may be a read error. The chain couples TRBV7-2 to TRBJ2-3; D is unresolved. The CDR3 consists of 12 residues. Germline loops: CDR1 SGHTA, CDR2 FQGNSA. This chain's CDR3 is CVSSFREDTQYF. CDR3 coding DNA: TGTGTCAGCAGCTTTCGAGAGGATACGCAGTATTTT. Complete variable domain (other parts from reference TRBV7-2 and TRBJ2-3): GAGVSQSPSNKVTEKGKDVELRCDPISGHTALYWYRQSLGQGLEFLIYFQGNSAPDKSGLPSDRFSAERTGGSVSTLTIQRTQQEDSAVYLCVSSFREDTQYFGPGTRLTVL.

The V call is TRBV7-2, the J call TRBJ1-1; the match to TRBD1 covers 7 bases. V lost 5 bases to trimming and J lost 4 bases; unmatched junction nucleotides: 4. Germline V gene lookup returns CDR1 SGHTA and CDR2 FQGNSA. The CDR3 runs 13 residues. The CDR3: CASSGTDGTEAFF. The CDR3 DNA reads as TGTGCCAGCAGCGGGACAGACGGCACTGAAGCTTTCTTT.

This clonotype has a handful of counts. The rearrangement links TRBV11-2 to TRBJ2-3; 13 positions match TRBD2. CDR3 length: 18 residues. Looked up from germline, CDR1 is SGHAT and CDR2 is FQNNGV. J was trimmed by 2 bases and V by 2 bases; bases with no gene match: 7. CDR3 region: CASSLLWGLAGTTDTQYF. CDR3 DNA: TGTGCCAGCAGCTTACTATGGGGACTAGCGGGGACCACAGATACGCAGTATTTT.

This clonotype was recorded a few times. One end of the junction fails to match germline, which may point to a read error. This sequence joins TRBV24-1 and TRBJ2-1; TRBD2 matches at 7 bases. Germline values: CDR1 KGHDR, CDR2 SFDVKD. CDR3 length: 12 residues. CDR3 DNA: TGTGCCACCAGTGATAGTGGGAGGGCTTCGATCTTC. It codes for CATSDSGRASIF.

About this clonotype: A much bigger clone sits one base away, suggesting this may be a read error. V gene TRBV7-4 combines with J gene TRBJ2-1; D gene ambiguous. The germline CDR1 and CDR2 sequences are SGHVT and SQSDAQ. The CDR3 contains 12 residues. CDR3 nucleotides: TGTGCCAGCAGTTTGGAAGGCAATGAGCAGTCCTTC. Translating gives CASSLEGNEQSF. The whole variable domain, remainder taken from reference TRBV7-4 and TRBJ2-1, is GAGVSQSPRYKVAKRGRDVALRCDSISGHVTLYWYRQTLGQGSEVLTYSQSDAQRDKSGRPSGRFSAERPERSVSTLKIQRTEQGDSAVYLCASSLEGNEQSFGPGTRLTVL.

In its sample, this clonotype was seen many times. The V and J genes are TRBV12-3 or TRBV12-4 and TRBJ2-3, with a possible D match to TRBD1 (6 bases). The CDR3 is 14 amino acids. With 1 base removed from V and 3 bases from J, the gap between germline ends came to 8 bases. The CDR3 sequence: CASSLGQGTDTQYF. The CDR3 bases are TGTGCCAGCAGTTTAGGGCAGGGGACAGATACGCAGTATTTT.